This TCR beta chain was sequenced for a study of CD8+ T cells in alopecia areata. Study at large: Treated patients swallowed 5 to 10 mg of oral tofacitinib twice daily. Overall study results and limits: More clonal than normal scalp was lesional scalp, particularly alopecia totalis/universalis. Scalp samples also yield sequences from resident alphabeta T cells of normal skin. While patients received tofacitinib, many expanded lesional clones remained present in scalp and blood.

This sample's treatment: oral pan-JAK inhibitor, 5-10 mg twice daily. In the case of this clone: As yet, its antigen is unknown.

cDNA serving as the sequencing template came from extracted, reverse transcribed RNA. Clones were read by immunoSEQ multiplex PCR, and TCRdb kept only the in-frame ones, dropping some. The table records some 150,000 clones, roughly nine tenths of them present only once. CDR3 length equals 17 residues. V shed 3 bases, J shed 1 base, and the junction held 3 bases outside the gene matches. Germline V gene data show CDR1 as MGHRA and CDR2 as YSYEKL. The clonotype originates from a human donor with alopecia areata. The V call is TRBV4-1, the J call TRBJ2-6, with 10 bases aligning to TRBD1. The sequences come from CD8+ T cells sorted from blood, collected at week 4, from a patient treated with tofacitinib. The CDR3 here is CASSQTGGFSGANVLTF. The CDR3 bases are TGCGCCAGCAGCCAGACAGGGGGCTTTTCTGGGGCCAACGTCCTGACTTTC.